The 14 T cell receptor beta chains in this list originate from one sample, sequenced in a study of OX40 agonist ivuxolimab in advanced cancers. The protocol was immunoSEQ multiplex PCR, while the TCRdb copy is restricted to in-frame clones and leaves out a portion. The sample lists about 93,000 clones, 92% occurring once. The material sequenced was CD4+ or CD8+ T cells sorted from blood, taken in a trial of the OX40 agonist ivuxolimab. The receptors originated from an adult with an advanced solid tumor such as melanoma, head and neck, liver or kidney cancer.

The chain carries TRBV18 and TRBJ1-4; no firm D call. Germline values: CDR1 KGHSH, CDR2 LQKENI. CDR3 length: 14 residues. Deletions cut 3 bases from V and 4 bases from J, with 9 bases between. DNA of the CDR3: TGTGCCAGCTCACCCGGCGGGTTTAATGAAAAACTGTTTTTT. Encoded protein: CASSPGGFNEKLFF.

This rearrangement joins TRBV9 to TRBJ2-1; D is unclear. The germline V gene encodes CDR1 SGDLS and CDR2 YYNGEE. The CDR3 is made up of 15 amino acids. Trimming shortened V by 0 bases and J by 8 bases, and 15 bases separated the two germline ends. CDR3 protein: CASSVGLKGQDEQFF. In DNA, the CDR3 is TGTGCCAGCAGCGTAGGACTGAAGGGCCAAGATGAGCAGTTCTTC.

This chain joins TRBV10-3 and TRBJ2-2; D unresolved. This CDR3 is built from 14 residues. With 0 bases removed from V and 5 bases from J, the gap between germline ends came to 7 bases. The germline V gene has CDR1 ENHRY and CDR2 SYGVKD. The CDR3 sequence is CAISESVRTGELFF. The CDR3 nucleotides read TGTGCCATCAGTGAGTCAGTAAGGACCGGGGAGCTGTTTTTT.

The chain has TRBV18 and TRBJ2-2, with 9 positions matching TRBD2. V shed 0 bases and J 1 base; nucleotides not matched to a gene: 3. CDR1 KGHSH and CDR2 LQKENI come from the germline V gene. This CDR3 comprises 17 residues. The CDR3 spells CASSPPGLAWNTGELFF. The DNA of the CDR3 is TGTGCCAGCTCACCACCGGGACTAGCCTGGAACACCGGGGAGCTGTTTTTT.

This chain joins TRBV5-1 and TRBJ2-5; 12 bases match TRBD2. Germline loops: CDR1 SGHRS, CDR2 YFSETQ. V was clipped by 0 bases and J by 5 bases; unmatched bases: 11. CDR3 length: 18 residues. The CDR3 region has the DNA TGCGCCAGCAGCTTGGGCCCCCTACTAGCGGGGGGCATCGAGACCCAGTACTTC. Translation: CASSLGPLLAGGIETQYF.

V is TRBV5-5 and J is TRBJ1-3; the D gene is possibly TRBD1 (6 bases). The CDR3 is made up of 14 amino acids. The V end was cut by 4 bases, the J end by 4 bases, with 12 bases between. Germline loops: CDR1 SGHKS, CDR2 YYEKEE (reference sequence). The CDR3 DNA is TGTGCCAGCAGCGCTCAGGGGTCCGGAAACACCATATATTTT. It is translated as CASSAQGSGNTIYF.

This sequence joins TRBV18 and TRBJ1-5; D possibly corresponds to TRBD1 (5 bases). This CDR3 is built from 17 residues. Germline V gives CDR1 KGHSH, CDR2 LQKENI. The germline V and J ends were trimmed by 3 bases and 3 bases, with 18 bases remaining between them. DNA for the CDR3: TGTGCCAGCTCACCCCGGAGGGACTCCGCGCCCAATCAGCCCCAGCATTTT. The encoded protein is CASSPRRDSAPNQPQHF. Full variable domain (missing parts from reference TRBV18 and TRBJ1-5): NAGVMQNPRHLVRRRGQEARLRCSPMKGHSHVYWYRQLPEEGLKFMVYLQKENIIDESGMPKERFSAEFPKEGPSILRIQQVVRGDSAAYFCASSPRRDSAPNQPQHFGDGTRLSIL.

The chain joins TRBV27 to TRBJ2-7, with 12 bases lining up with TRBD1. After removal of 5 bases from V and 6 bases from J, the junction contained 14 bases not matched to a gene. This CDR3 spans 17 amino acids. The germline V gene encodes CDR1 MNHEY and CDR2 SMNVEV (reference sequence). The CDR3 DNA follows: TGTGCCAGCAGTCCCGGGACAGGGGGCTATCTTCTCGGCGAGCAGTACTTC. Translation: CASSPGTGGYLLGEQYF.

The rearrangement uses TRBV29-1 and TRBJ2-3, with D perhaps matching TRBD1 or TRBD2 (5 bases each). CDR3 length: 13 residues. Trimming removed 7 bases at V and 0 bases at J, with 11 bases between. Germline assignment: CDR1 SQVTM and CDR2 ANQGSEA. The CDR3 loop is CSAGTESTDTQYF. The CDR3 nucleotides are TGCAGCGCTGGGACGGAGAGCACAGATACGCAGTATTTT.

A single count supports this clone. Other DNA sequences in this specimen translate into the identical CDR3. This CDR3 is CASSKGGPNTGELFF. CDR3 in DNA: TGTGCCAGCAGTAAGGGCGGACCAAACACCGGGGAGCTGTTTTTT. This chain joins TRBV6-5 and TRBJ2-2, with unresolved D. Trimming removed 5 bases from V and 2 bases from J, with 12 bases in between. Germline V CDR1 and CDR2: MNHEY, SVGAGI. The CDR3 is 15 residues long.

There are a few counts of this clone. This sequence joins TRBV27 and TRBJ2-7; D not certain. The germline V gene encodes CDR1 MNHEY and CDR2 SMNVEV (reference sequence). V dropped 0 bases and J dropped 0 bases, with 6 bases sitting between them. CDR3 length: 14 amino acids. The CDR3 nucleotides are TGTGCCAGCAGTTTATCCGGGCCCTCCTACGAGCAGTACTTC. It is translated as CASSLSGPSYEQYF.

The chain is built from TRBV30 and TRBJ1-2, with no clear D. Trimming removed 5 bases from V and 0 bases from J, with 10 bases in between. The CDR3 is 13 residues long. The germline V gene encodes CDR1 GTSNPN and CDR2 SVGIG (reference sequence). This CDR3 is CAWSEGANYGYTF. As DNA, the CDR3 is TGTGCCTGGTCTGAGGGAGCTAACTATGGCTACACCTTC. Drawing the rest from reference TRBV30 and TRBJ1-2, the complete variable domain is SQTIHQWPATLVQPVGSPLSLECTVEGTSNPNLYWYRQAAGRGLQLLFYSVGIGQISSEVPQNLSASRPQDRQFILSSKKLLLSDSGFYLCAWSEGANYGYTFGSGTRLTVV.

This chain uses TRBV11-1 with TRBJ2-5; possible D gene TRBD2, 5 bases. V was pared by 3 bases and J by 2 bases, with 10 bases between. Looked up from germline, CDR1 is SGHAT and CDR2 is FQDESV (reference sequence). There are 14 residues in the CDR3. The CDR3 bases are TGTGCCAGCAGCTTCCAGGACTTACAAGAGACCCAGTACTTC. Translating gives CASSFQDLQETQYF. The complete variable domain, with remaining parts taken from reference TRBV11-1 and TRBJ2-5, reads EAEVAQSPRYKITEKSQAVAFWCDPISGHATLYWYRQILGQGPELLVQFQDESVVDDSQLPKDRFSAERLKGVDSTLKIQPAELGDSAMYLCASSFQDLQETQYFGPGTRLLVL.

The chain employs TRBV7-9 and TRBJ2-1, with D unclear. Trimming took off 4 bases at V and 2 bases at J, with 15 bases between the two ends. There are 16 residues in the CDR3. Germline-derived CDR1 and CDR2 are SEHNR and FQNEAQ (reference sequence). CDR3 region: CASSSALKFTYNEQFF. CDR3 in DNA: TGTGCCAGCAGCTCCGCCCTAAAGTTTACCTACAATGAGCAGTTCTTC. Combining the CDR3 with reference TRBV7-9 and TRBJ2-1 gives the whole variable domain DTGVSQNPRHKITKRGQNVTFRCDPISEHNRLYWYRQTLGQGPEFLTYFQNEAQLEKSRLLSDRFSAERPKGSFSTLEIQRTEQGDSAMYLCASSSALKFTYNEQFFGPGTRLTVL.